The source of this T cell receptor beta chain is a study of T cell repertoires in cytomegalovirus infection. Across the study: Public signatures in TCR beta pointed to CMV infection and matching HLA type. Study-wide findings and caveats: Across the ex vivo response, the dominant clonotypes were HLA-C-restricted CMV-specific TCR beta clonotypes.

TCRdb reanalysed the reads using MiXCR and keeps one entry per CDR3 protein. Here the sample spans about 300,000 distinct CDR3 sequences, around 10% being singletons. This clonotype was seen at least ten times. Antigen unknown. Trimming pared 6 bases from V and 2 bases from J, leaving 25 bases between. Germline values: CDR1 MDHEN, CDR2 SYDVKM. The CDR3 has 18 amino acids. The sequence came from a human donor in good health (CMV status not recorded). Some clones in this sample may be carry-over from other donors' samples. Sequencing input: PBMCs. The chain combines TRBV28 with TRBJ2-5; D might be TRBD1 (9 bases). CDR3 loop: CASRRTGDGGVTQETQYF. Here the CDR3 DNA reads TGTGCCAGCAGACGGACAGGGGACGGGGGGGTAACACAAGAGACCCAGTACTTC.